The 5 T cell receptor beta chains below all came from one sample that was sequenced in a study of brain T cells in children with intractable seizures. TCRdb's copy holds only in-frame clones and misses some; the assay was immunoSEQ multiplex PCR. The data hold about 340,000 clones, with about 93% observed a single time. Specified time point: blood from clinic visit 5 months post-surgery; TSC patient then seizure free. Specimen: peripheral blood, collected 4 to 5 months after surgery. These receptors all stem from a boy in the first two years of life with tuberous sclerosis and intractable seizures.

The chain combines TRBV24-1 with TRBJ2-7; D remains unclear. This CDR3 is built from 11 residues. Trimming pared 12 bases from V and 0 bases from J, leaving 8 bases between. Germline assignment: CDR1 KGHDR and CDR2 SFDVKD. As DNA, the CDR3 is TGTGCCCCGCCGAGCTCCTACGAGCAGTACTTC. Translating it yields CAPPSSYEQYF.

This chain's CDR3 is CASSSLWEGRINEQFF. The CDR3 coding sequence is TGTGCCAGCAGCTCCCTGTGGGAGGGCCGTATTAATGAGCAGTTCTTC. This chain joins TRBV13 and TRBJ2-1; 7 nucleotides line up with TRBD2. From germline, CDR1 is PRHDT and CDR2 FYEKMQ (reference sequence). The CDR3 spans 16 residues. The trim removed 4 bases at V and 7 bases at J, leaving 13 bases unmatched.

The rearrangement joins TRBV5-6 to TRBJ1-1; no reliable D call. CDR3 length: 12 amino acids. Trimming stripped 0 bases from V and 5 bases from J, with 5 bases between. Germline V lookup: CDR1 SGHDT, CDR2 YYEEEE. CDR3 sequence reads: CASSLGSTEAFF. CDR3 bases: TGTGCCAGCAGCTTGGGTTCTACTGAAGCTTTCTTT.

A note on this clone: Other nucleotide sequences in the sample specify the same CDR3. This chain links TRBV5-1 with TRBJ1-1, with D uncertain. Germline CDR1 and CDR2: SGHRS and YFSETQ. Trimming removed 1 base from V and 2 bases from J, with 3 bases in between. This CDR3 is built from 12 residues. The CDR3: CASSLTNTEAFF. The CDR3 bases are TGCGCCAGCAGCTTGACAAACACTGAAGCTTTCTTT.

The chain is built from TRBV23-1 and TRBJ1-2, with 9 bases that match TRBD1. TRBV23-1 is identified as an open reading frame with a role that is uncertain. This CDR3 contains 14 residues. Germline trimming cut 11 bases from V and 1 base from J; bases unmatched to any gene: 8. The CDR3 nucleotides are TGCGCCGGCTCGGGACAGGGCTATAACTATGGCTACACCTTC. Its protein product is CAGSGQGYNYGYTF.